A single sample is the source of the 5 T cell receptor beta chains below, sequenced in a study of shared T cell receptors in the human thymus. Only in-frame clones appear in the TCRdb table, and some are missing; sequencing was by immunoSEQ multiplex PCR. The sample shows 540,000 or so clones, around 82% of them seen only once. This same sample was also part of a study on human thymus T cells.

Sequences were obtained from thymocytes. The source is a boy less than two years old with a congenital heart defect.

The chain is built from TRBV10-3 and TRBJ2-2; TRBD1 matches at 7 bases. Germline CDR1 reads ENHRY; CDR2 reads SYGVKD. J was trimmed by 1 base and V by 4 bases; bases with no gene match: 3. CDR3 length: 15 residues. CDR3 loop: CAISGRQGNTGELFF. The CDR3 region has the DNA TGTGCCATCAGTGGAAGACAGGGGAACACCGGGGAGCTGTTTTTT.

The chain joins TRBV5-4 to TRBJ2-7; 8 bases are a match to TRBD1. Per the germline V gene, CDR1 is SGHNT and CDR2 is YYREEE (reference sequence). V gave up 0 bases and J gave up 3 bases; unmatched junction bases: 8. The CDR3 runs to 16 residues. The CDR3 protein is CASSLVSGGDSYEQYF. DNA of the CDR3: TGTGCCAGCAGCTTGGTCTCAGGGGGCGATAGCTACGAGCAGTACTTC.

The gene calls are TRBV7-2 and TRBJ2-5; 7 nucleotides match TRBD1. V was pared by 1 base and J by 2 bases, with 4 bases of the junction left unmatched. The germline CDR1 and CDR2 sequences are SGHTA and FQGNSA. The CDR3 sequence is 15 residues long. CDR3 loop: CASSLDRGRQETQYF. The CDR3 DNA reads as TGTGCCAGCAGCTTAGATAGGGGGCGGCAAGAGACCCAGTACTTC.

The V gene is TRBV27, the J gene TRBJ1-2, with 7 bases fitting TRBD1. With V trimmed by 6 bases and J by 4 bases, 11 bases remained unmatched. The CDR3 runs 15 residues. Germline CDR1 is MNHEY and CDR2 is SMNVEV (reference sequence). The CDR3 loop reads CASRSSTGWPYGYTF. The CDR3 region has the DNA TGTGCCAGCAGATCCTCGACAGGGTGGCCCTATGGCTACACCTTC.

This rearrangement joins TRBV27 to TRBJ2-3; D is perhaps TRBD2 (6 bases). V shed 3 bases and J shed 8 bases, with 9 bases lying between them. CDR1 is MNHEY and CDR2 is SMNVEV in the germline V gene (reference sequence). The CDR3 runs to 12 residues. This chain's CDR3 is CASSLTGGTQYF. The CDR3 nucleotides are TGTGCCAGCAGTTTGACCGGGGGTACGCAGTATTTT.